The entry below describes one TCR beta chain. Its antigen remains unidentified. This record belongs to a study of human CD8 memory T cell subsets. Findings and caveats of the study: Effector memory subsets were less diverse than the similarly diverse stem-like memory and precursor exhausted subsets. According to Chao1 estimates, stem-like memory T cells seemed more diverse than precursor exhausted T cells were.

Enrichment of total CD8+ T cells was achieved using negative magnetic separation. The authors drew RNA from duplicate vials of 150,000 sorted CD8+ T cells per subset. The CDR3 is 14 amino acids. CDR1 and CDR2 from the germline V gene are MNHEY and SVGEGT. By UMI-labeled 5' RACE, the TCR beta libraries were made. With the 5' RACE reads reprocessed, TCRdb shows one record per CDR3 protein and no DNA. This sample's table has approximately 12,000 distinct CDR3 sequences. The TCR sequence derives from a human donor in good health. Sequenced sample: CD8+ T cells from PBMCs. The rearrangement uses TRBV6-2 or TRBV6-3 and TRBJ2-7. The CDR3 loop reads CASSFDSSSYEQYF.